The source of this T cell receptor (beta chain) is a study of shared clonotypes between healthy human individuals. The CDR3 covers 13 residues. Germline CDR1 and CDR2: MNHEY and SVGAGI. V lost 8 bases to trimming and J lost 1 base, with 10 bases between them. The assay used deep level. Every subset's genomic DNA went evenly onto several immunoSEQ plates. Here immunoSEQ multiplex PCR was the method, and the copy in TCRdb shows in-frame clones only, minus some. The table shows about 2.3 million clones, with 85% to 95% occurring only once. This chain links TRBV6-5 with TRBJ2-3; D could derive from TRBD1 or TRBD2 (5 bases each). Sequenced input: naive CD4+ T cells from PBMCs. Regarding subset: CD45RA+ positively selected. The TCR comes from a young man in good health. Some clones in this sample may be carry-over from other donors' samples. The CDR3 spells CASEGPGTDTQYF. The DNA for the CDR3 is TGTGCCAGCGAGGGACCCGGCACAGATACGCAGTATTTT.